This T cell receptor beta chain appears in the sequencing data of a study of T cell responses to AZD1222 COVID-19 vaccine. Findings and limits, study-wide: Most donors were white British and more were female, and clonal diversity was possibly underestimated. Within unmutated variant regions lay the reported targets of nearly half of spike-specific TCRs.

Profiled with immunoSEQ multiplex PCR; TCRdb holds only in-frame clones, not every one. The sample holds more than 75,000 clones, 80% to 90% seen once. As concerns this clone: The antigen remains unidentified.

The length of the CDR3 is 14 residues. V shed 4 bases and J shed 2 bases, with 9 bases lying between them. Germline values: CDR1 SGDLS, CDR2 YYNGEE. The V and J genes are TRBV9 and TRBJ2-2, with a tentative D call TRBD1 (6 bases). The TCR sequence derives from an adult in good health. The sequences come from peripheral blood, collected on day 0 of AZD1222 vaccination. The CDR3: CASSPRGNTGELFF. The DNA of the CDR3 is TGTGCCAGCAGCCCCAGGGGAAACACCGGGGAGCTGTTTTTT.